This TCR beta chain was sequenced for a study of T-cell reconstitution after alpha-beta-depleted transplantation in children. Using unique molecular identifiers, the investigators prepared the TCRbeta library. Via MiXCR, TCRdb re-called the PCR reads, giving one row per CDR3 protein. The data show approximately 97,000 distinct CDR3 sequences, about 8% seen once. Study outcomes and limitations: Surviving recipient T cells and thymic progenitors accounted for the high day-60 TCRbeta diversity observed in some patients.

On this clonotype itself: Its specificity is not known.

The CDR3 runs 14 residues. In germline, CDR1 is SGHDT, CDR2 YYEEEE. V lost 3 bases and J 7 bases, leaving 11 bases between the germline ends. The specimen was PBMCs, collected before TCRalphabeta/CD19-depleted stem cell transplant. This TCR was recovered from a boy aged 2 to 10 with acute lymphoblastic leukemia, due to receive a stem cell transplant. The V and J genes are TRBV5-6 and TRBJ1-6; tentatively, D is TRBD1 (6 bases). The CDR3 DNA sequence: TGTGCCAGCAGCTACAGGGCGGGGAATTCACCCCTCCACTTT. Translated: CASSYRAGNSPLHF.